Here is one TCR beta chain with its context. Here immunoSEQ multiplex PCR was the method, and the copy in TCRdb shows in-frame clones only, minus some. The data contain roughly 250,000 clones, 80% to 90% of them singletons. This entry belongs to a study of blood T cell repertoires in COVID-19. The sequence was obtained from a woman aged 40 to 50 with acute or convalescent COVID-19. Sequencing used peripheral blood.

CDR3 DNA sequence: TGTGCCAGCAGTCCTCCCTTACGGACAGGTTGGGCTGGGGCCAACGTCCTGACTTTC. Translating gives CASSPPLRTGWAGANVLTF. The rearrangement links TRBV28 to TRBJ2-6, with 7 bases matching TRBD1. Germline CDR1 MDHEN, CDR2 SYDVKM. J gave up 2 bases and V 5 bases, and 15 bases lay outside the gene matches. The CDR3 has 19 amino acids.